Listed here are 8 T cell receptor beta chains from one sample, sequenced in a study of T-cell memory formation after mild COVID-19. TCRdb analysed the 5' RACE reads with MiXCR anew, one entry per CDR3 protein. The table has 150,000 to 200,000 distinct CDR3 sequences, around a fifth seen once. The sequencing input was PBMCs or a T cell subset sorted from them (not recorded which). The source of these receptors is an adult woman who had mild COVID-19 (a few samples of this study predate the infection). Cell type and time point are not known.

V gene TRBV15 combines with J gene TRBJ2-2; D could derive from TRBD1 or TRBD2 (5 bases each). V lost 0 bases, J lost 4 bases, and 9 bases lay in between. Germline CDR1 is LNHNV and CDR2 is YYDKDF (reference sequence). The CDR3 runs 15 residues. CDR3 loop: CATSREGTATGELFF. The CDR3 DNA sequence: TGTGCCACCAGCAGAGAGGGGACGGCCACCGGGGAGCTGTTTTTT.

This clonotype was seen a few times. The CDR3 sequence is CASSPYIGRETQYF. In nucleotides, the CDR3 is TGTGCCAGCAGTCCATACATAGGACGAGAGACCCAGTACTTC. The chain employs TRBV12-3 or TRBV12-4 and TRBJ2-5; no reliable D call. The CDR3 covers 14 residues. Trimming removed 5 bases at V and 4 bases at J, with 14 bases between.

V usage is TRBV15 and J usage is TRBJ1-2, with unresolved D. The CDR3 is made up of 14 amino acids. V gave up 0 bases and J gave up 3 bases, with 8 bases separating them. Germline CDR1 is LNHNV and CDR2 is YYDKDF (reference sequence). For the CDR3, the DNA is TGTGCCACCAGCAGAGAGGCAGCTGACTATGGCTACACCTTC. It encodes CATSREAADYGYTF.

CDR3 sequence (DNA): TGTGCCAGCTCCGCGACAGGGTCCTACGACTATGGCTACACCTTC. Its translation: CASSATGSYDYGYTF. The chain has TRBV18 and TRBJ1-2, with TRBD1 matching 7 bases. In germline, CDR1 is KGHSH, CDR2 LQKENI. V trimming: 6 bases; J trimming: 3 bases; junction bases outside the gene matches: 10. The CDR3 contains 15 residues.

The chain has TRBV4-1 and TRBJ1-2, with 7 bases fitting TRBD1. Germline values: CDR1 MGHRA, CDR2 YSYEKL. Trimming at V came to 0 bases and at J to 0 bases, leaving 7 bases not matched to a gene. The CDR3 runs to 17 residues. The CDR3 nucleotides read TGCGCCAGCAGCCAAGATAGAGGGGGCAGCACTAACTATGGCTACACCTTC. This translates into CASSQDRGGSTNYGYTF.

CDR3 sequence: CASSSVGGRPDTQYF. The CDR3, as DNA: TGTGCCAGCAGCTCCGTCGGCGGGAGACCAGATACGCAGTATTTT. The chain joins TRBV13 to TRBJ2-3; 7 bases map to TRBD2. The germline V gene encodes CDR1 PRHDT and CDR2 FYEKMQ (reference sequence). The CDR3 has 15 amino acids. V trimming: 4 bases; J trimming: 4 bases; junction bases outside the gene matches: 8.

The chain links TRBV11-1 to TRBJ2-2; D unresolved. The CDR3 totals 14 residues. V was trimmed by 2 bases and J by 6 bases, leaving 10 bases between them. Germline CDR1 is SGHAT and CDR2 is FQDESV (reference sequence). CDR3 residues: CASSLKVNAGELFF. CDR3 DNA sequence: TGTGCCAGCAGCTTAAAGGTCAACGCCGGGGAGCTGTTTTTT. The complete variable domain, with remaining parts taken from reference TRBV11-1 and TRBJ2-2, reads EAEVAQSPRYKITEKSQAVAFWCDPISGHATLYWYRQILGQGPELLVQFQDESVVDDSQLPKDRFSAERLKGVDSTLKIQPAELGDSAMYLCASSLKVNAGELFFGEGSRLTVL.

This clonotype was observed a few times. The J gene is TRBJ2-1, the V gene TRBV6-5; 10 bases agree with TRBD2. Trimming removed 8 bases from V and 4 bases from J; junction bases left unmatched: 5. Germline V gene sequence: CDR1 MNHEY, CDR2 SVGAGI. The CDR3 spans 14 residues. The CDR3 nucleotides are TGTGCCAGCGCGACTAGCGGGCCATACAATGAGCAGTTCTTC. Its translation is CASATSGPYNEQFF.